This TCR beta chain emerged from a study of blood T cell repertoires in COVID-19. Study summary: From T cells, B-cell-depleted T cells, or PBMCs came the material, which was cDNA or gDNA.

In the authors' workflow: Estimation of nucleated cell counts was performed using reference gene primer amplification. Libraries were prepared by immunoSEQ multiplex PCR; TCRdb keeps only in-frame clonotypes and omits some of them. The V and J calls and the clone size are those of that table, but D and trimming were determined from the DNA. This table holds 180,000 or so clones, about 89% found once. Germline V gene lookup returns CDR1 KGHDR and CDR2 SFDVKD. V lost 4 bases to trimming and J lost 4 bases, with 15 bases between them. The CDR3 has 16 residues. Sequenced: peripheral blood. This TCR was sampled from a man aged 40-49 years with active or convalescent COVID-19. This rearrangement joins TRBV24-1 to TRBJ1-4, with D maybe TRBD1 (6 bases). The DNA for the CDR3 is TGTGCCACCAGTGAGGGTTCGAGGGGGATTAATGAAAAACTGTTTTTT. Residues: CATSEGSRGINEKLFF.